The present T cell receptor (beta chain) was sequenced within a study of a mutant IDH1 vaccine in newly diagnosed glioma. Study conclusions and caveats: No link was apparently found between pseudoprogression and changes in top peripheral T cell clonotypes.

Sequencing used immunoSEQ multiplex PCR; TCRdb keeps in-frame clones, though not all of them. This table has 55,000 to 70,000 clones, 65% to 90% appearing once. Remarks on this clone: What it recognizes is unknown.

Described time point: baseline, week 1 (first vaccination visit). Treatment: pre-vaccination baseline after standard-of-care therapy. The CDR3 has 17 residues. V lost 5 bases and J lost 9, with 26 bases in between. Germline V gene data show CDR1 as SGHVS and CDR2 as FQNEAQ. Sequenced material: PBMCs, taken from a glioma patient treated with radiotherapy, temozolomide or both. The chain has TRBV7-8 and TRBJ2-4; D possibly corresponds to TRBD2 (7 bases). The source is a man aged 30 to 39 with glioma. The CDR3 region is CASSPLRGGQGGLIQYF. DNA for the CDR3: TGTGCCAGCAGCCCCTTAAGGGGGGGCCAAGGTGGTCTCATTCAGTACTTC.